These 11 T cell receptor beta chains share one sample of origin, sequenced in a study of T cell repertoires in cytomegalovirus infection. One entry per CDR3 protein, called by TCRdb with MiXCR from the reads. The data contain more than 150,000 distinct CDR3 sequences, 28% of them singletons. The sample was PBMCs. Receptor source: a human donor in good health (CMV status not recorded). Some clones in this sample may be carry-over from other donors' samples.

This clonotype was seen at least ten times. This CDR3 is CASSSRGFTGELFF. DNA for the CDR3: TGTGCCAGCAGCTCGCGGGGGTTTACCGGGGAGCTGTTTTTT. The chain combines TRBV27 with TRBJ2-2, with TRBD2 identical over 7 bases. The CDR3 is 14 amino acids. The germline V gene encodes CDR1 MNHEY and CDR2 SMNVEV (reference sequence). Losses at the gene ends were 6 bases for V and 5 bases for J; bases not matched to a gene: 6.

This clonotype was observed a few times. The V call is TRBV12-3 or TRBV12-4, the J call TRBJ1-5, with unresolved D. V gave up 6 bases and J gave up 2 bases, with 8 bases separating them. This CDR3 is built from 13 residues. The CDR3 reads CASSPPGNQPQHF. As DNA, the CDR3 is TGTGCCAGCAGCCCCCCGGGCAATCAGCCCCAGCATTTT.

This clonotype has only a few counts. The chain has TRBV29-1 and TRBJ1-1; 9 bases match TRBD1. The CDR3 runs to 14 residues. V was clipped by 4 bases and J by 1 base; unmatched bases: 4. Germline V gene sequence: CDR1 SQVTM, CDR2 ANQGSEA. The CDR3 spells CSVGLGQGNTEAFF. The DNA of the CDR3 is TGCAGCGTTGGGCTGGGACAGGGGAACACTGAAGCTTTCTTT.

The rearrangement joins TRBV29-1 to TRBJ1-2; no clear D gene. Germline V lookup: CDR1 SQVTM, CDR2 ANQGSEA. Trimming took off 7 bases at V and 4 bases at J, with 19 bases between the two ends. The CDR3 length is 14 residues. CDR3 nucleotides: TGCAGCGCCCAGGAAAAGAAAGGGATCTATGGCTACACCTTC. Protein: CSAQEKKGIYGYTF.

This clonotype was found many times. J is TRBJ1-6 and V is TRBV7-2; 8 bases line up with TRBD1. Germline CDR1 and CDR2: SGHTA and FQGNSA. J was trimmed by 7 bases and V by 5 bases; bases with no gene match: 7. CDR3 size: 15 residues. The CDR3 is CASSGGQGWNSPLHF. In nucleotides, the CDR3 is TGTGCCAGCAGCGGCGGACAGGGATGGAATTCACCCCTCCACTTT.

The genes are TRBV5-1 and TRBJ2-3, with TRBD1 matching over 9 bases. CDR3 length equals 15 residues. V dropped 1 base and J dropped 1; count of bases not matched to a gene: 1. From germline, CDR1 is SGHRS and CDR2 YFSETQ. The CDR3 sequence is CASSLWTGGTDTQYF. CDR3 coding DNA: TGCGCCAGCAGCTTGTGGACAGGGGGCACAGATACGCAGTATTTT.

The chain employs TRBV5-1 and TRBJ2-1; 15 nucleotides agree with TRBD2. CDR3 size: 17 residues. Germline V gene sequence: CDR1 SGHRS, CDR2 YFSETQ. V was pared by 1 base and J by 8 bases, with 7 bases of the junction left unmatched. The CDR3 loop is CASSLWHRTSGGDEQFF. In nucleotides, the CDR3 is TGCGCCAGCAGCTTGTGGCATCGGACTAGCGGGGGGGATGAGCAGTTCTTC. Based on the CDR3 plus reference TRBV5-1 and TRBJ2-1, the full variable domain is KAGVTQTPRYLIKTRGQQVTLSCSPISGHRSVSWYQQTPGQGLQFLFEYFSETQRNKGNFPGRFSGRQFSNSRSEMNVSTLELGDSALYLCASSLWHRTSGGDEQFFGPGTRLTVL.

This clonotype showed up many times. The J gene is TRBJ2-3, the V gene TRBV7-2; 14 nucleotides align to TRBD2. From germline, CDR1 is SGHTA and CDR2 FQGNSA. V dropped 1 base and J dropped 1; count of bases not matched to a gene: 1. This CDR3 region has 17 residues. The CDR3 spells CASSLGGLAGGTDTQYF. The CDR3 coding sequence is TGTGCCAGCAGCTTAGGGGGACTAGCGGGGGGCACAGATACGCAGTATTTT.

This clonotype showed up just a few times. The chain has TRBV29-1 and TRBJ1-6; no clear D. There are 13 residues in the CDR3. The germline CDR1 and CDR2 sequences are SQVTM and ANQGSEA. Trimming cost V 1 base and J 7 bases, with 8 bases left between them. The CDR3 spells CSVEVETNSPLHF. The CDR3 nucleotides read TGCAGCGTTGAAGTGGAGACCAATTCACCCCTCCACTTT.

The sample holds a few counts of this clonotype. V is TRBV27 and J is TRBJ1-1, with 10 positions matching TRBD1. The V gene end was trimmed by 4 bases and the J gene end by 0 bases; junction bases not matched to a gene: 2. The CDR3 spans 15 residues. CDR1 and CDR2 (germline): MNHEY, SMNVEV (reference sequence). The CDR3 spells CASSSGQGMNTEAFF. The CDR3 region has the DNA TGTGCCAGCAGTTCGGGACAGGGGATGAACACTGAAGCTTTCTTT.

Details on this clonotype: The junction differs from germline at one of its ends, possibly a read error. The chain joins TRBV7-7 to TRBJ2-7, with D perhaps TRBD2 (5 bases). Germline V gene lookup returns CDR1 SSHAT and CDR2 FNYEAQ (reference sequence). The CDR3 is 15 residues long. The CDR3, as DNA: TGTGCTAGCAGCTTAGCGCTAGGTACAGCCTACGAGCAGTACTTC. This encodes CASSLALGTAYEQYF.